This entry lists 9 T cell receptor beta chains sequenced from one sample in a study of Ad26.COV2.S vaccination and SARS-CoV-2 variants. Treatment given: around 19 received Ad26.COV2.S at low or high dose, single or two shots; a few received placebo; per-sample allocation not given. Sampling took place 63 days after the first vaccine or placebo injection. Profiling relied on immunoSEQ multiplex PCR, and the TCRdb table lists in-frame clones only, not all of them. The sample holds about 420,000 clones, around nine tenths seen once. Sequenced material: peripheral blood, taken in a trial of Ad26.COV2.S vaccine versus placebo. Every receptor here comes from a person between 18 and 59 years old who received the Ad26.COV2.S COVID-19 vaccine or a placebo.

The chain carries TRBV2 and TRBJ1-5; D call uncertain. CDR1 and CDR2 from the germline V gene are SNHLY and FYNNEI. With 4 bases removed from V and 0 bases from J, the gap between germline ends came to 4 bases. CDR3 size: 13 residues. The CDR3 DNA reads TGTGCCAGCAGTGCCTATAGCAATCAGCCCCAGCATTTT. This codes for CASSAYSNQPQHF.

The rearrangement links TRBV11-2 to TRBJ2-1; 11 bases fit TRBD2. The germline V gene encodes CDR1 SGHAT and CDR2 FQNNGV. Unmatched junction bases numbered 5, after V lost 3 bases and J lost 7 bases. The CDR3 extends over 15 amino acids. The CDR3 sequence: CASSFSGGAGNEQFF. CDR3 sequence (DNA): TGTGCCAGCAGCTTTAGCGGGGGGGCGGGTAATGAGCAGTTCTTC.

The rearrangement joins TRBV15 to TRBJ1-6, with D maybe TRBD1 (5 bases). Germline assignment: CDR1 LNHNV and CDR2 YYDKDF (reference sequence). CDR3 length: 15 residues. The germline V and J ends were trimmed by 0 bases and 7 bases, with 10 bases remaining between them. The CDR3 bases are TGTGCCACCAGCAGAGAGGGGGTCAGGAATTCACCCCTCCACTTT. It encodes CATSREGVRNSPLHF. Using reference TRBV15 and TRBJ1-6 for the parts outside the CDR3, the full variable domain is DAMVIQNPRYQVTQFGKPVTLSCSQTLNHNVMYWYQQKSSQAPKLLFHYYDKDFNNEADTPDNFQSRRPNTSFCFLDIRSPGLGDTAMYLCATSREGVRNSPLHFGNGTRLTVT.

The V call is TRBV5-6, the J call TRBJ2-1; D not certain. V was clipped by 5 bases and J by 0 bases, with 15 bases between them. The length of the CDR3 is 16 residues. CDR1 SGHDT and CDR2 YYEEEE come from the germline V gene. For the CDR3, the DNA is TGTGCCAGCAGGAAATTGGCCGGGTACTCCTACAATGAGCAGTTCTTC. Its translation is CASRKLAGYSYNEQFF.

V gene TRBV7-9 combines with J gene TRBJ2-3; maybe TRBD2 (5 bases). V lost 5 bases, J lost 7 bases, and 16 bases lay in between. The CDR3 contains 14 residues. CDR1 is SEHNR, CDR2 FQNEAQ, per germline (reference sequence). CDR3 bases: TGTGCCAGCAGCAACTACGGGGATGCGAATACGCAGTATTTT. Protein sequence: CASSNYGDANTQYF.

This chain joins TRBV5-6 and TRBJ2-5; possibly TRBD1 for D (5 bases). Germline V CDR1 and CDR2: SGHDT, YYEEEE. Trimming cost V 0 bases and J 0 bases, with 9 bases left between them. The CDR3 is 15 residues long. CDR3 sequence reads: CASSLDFRDQETQYF. CDR3 coding DNA: TGTGCCAGCAGCTTGGATTTCAGGGACCAAGAGACCCAGTACTTC.

This sequence joins TRBV7-3 and TRBJ2-5; 13 positions agree with TRBD2. The ends lost 5 bases at V and 3 bases at J; junction bases unmatched: 3. The germline V gene has CDR1 SGHTA and CDR2 FQGTGA. The CDR3 is 15 residues long. This chain's CDR3 is CASSPGLAGEETQYF. The CDR3 bases are TGTGCCAGCAGCCCAGGACTAGCGGGGGAAGAGACCCAGTACTTC.

The chain has TRBV6-5 and TRBJ2-7; 9 nucleotides agree with TRBD2. CDR3 length equals 11 residues. CDR1 and CDR2 (germline): MNHEY, SVGAGI. J gave up 4 bases and V 11 bases, and 3 bases lay outside the gene matches. CDR3 in amino acids: CACGGGYEQYF. The CDR3 nucleotides read TGTGCCTGCGGGGGGGGGTACGAGCAGTACTTC.

The V call is TRBV20-1, the J call TRBJ2-7, with D possibly TRBD2 on 5 matching bases. V gave up 2 bases and J gave up 4 bases, with 6 bases separating them. This CDR3 spans 11 amino acids. Per germline, CDR1 DFQATT and CDR2 SNEGSKA (reference sequence). CDR3: CSARRDYEQYF. DNA of the CDR3: TGCAGTGCTAGACGGGATTACGAGCAGTACTTC.